This TCR beta chain appears in the sequencing data of a study of lymphopenia after photon versus proton radiotherapy. Study-level findings and limits: A bigger post-nadir fall in TCR diversity correlated inversely with survival time in deceased patients. Better survival with proton therapy was suggested as possible, not demonstrated. Oligoclonal CD8+ Temra expansion after nadir drove photon patients' diversity drop. Photon-treated patients lost naive T cells and TCR diversity; proton-treated stayed stable.

The length of the CDR3 is 15 residues. Germline values: CDR1 MNHNY, CDR2 SVGAGI (reference sequence). V was cut by 6 bases and J by 0 bases, with 14 bases left in between. Produced via immunoSEQ multiplex PCR; TCRdb's table is partial and in-frame only. The sample holds 55,000 to 70,000 clones; approximately 84% are singletons and the top ten take roughly 2%. Points on this clone: The antigen remains undetermined.

This TCR came from a man aged 40-55 years with gastric cancer. The sequencing used peripheral blood, collected from a patient treated with photon-based radiotherapy. This rearrangement joins TRBV6-6 to TRBJ1-2; no firm D call. The CDR3 DNA sequence: TGTGCCAGCAGCCTGGCGCAGGCTTCTAACTATGGCTACACCTTC. This encodes CASSLAQASNYGYTF.